What follows are 10 T cell receptor delta chains derived from one specimen sequenced in a study of Vδ1+ human thymocytes. Extracted RNA was reverse transcribed into cDNA. Pooled V-gene forward primers with one constant-region reverse primer generated the CDR3 amplicons by multiplex PCR. TCRdb reprocessed the multiplex PCR reads through CATT. This table has tens of thousands of delta-chain clones, roughly 8% appearing once. Study results and caveats: Highly polyclonal TRG and TRD repertoires with Gaussian CDR3 length distributions appeared in thymus.

These receptors have no identified antigens. Sequencing was done on a sample of Vdelta1+ gamma-delta thymocytes from the thymus. Indicated subset: FACS-sorted CD3+ TCRalphabeta- TCRVdelta1+ TCRVdelta2- thymocytes. Source of these receptors: a child younger than two who had congenital heart surgery.

In its sample, this clone was seen a few times. This sample also contains other DNA sequences that code for the same CDR3. This rearrangement joins TRDV1 to TRDJ1; 10 bases fit TRDD3. The J segment lost 1 base and the V segment lost 8 bases, leaving 25 bases of the junction unmatched. The CDR3 totals 21 residues. In germline, CDR1 is TSWWSYY, CDR2 QGS. Written as DNA, the CDR3 is TGTGCTCTTTGTCCTACACCTCATATGGTGGGGGATACCCTCTCCACCGATAAACTCATCTTT. Its translation: CALCPTPHMVGDTLSTDKLIF.

The V and J genes are TRDV1 and TRDJ1; D may be TRDD3 (6 bases). Germline V gene lookup returns CDR1 TSWWSYY and CDR2 QGS. The CDR3 sequence is 18 residues long. The V end was cut by 1 base, the J end by 2 bases, with 20 bases between. The CDR3 region is CALGEPPLGGTRTDKLIF. CDR3 coding DNA: TGTGCTCTTGGGGAACCTCCGCTAGGGGGGACTAGGACCGATAAACTCATCTTT.

This clone was counted only a few times. The chain is built from TRDV1 and TRDJ1, with 8 bases aligning to TRDD3. CDR1 and CDR2 (germline): TSWWSYY, QGS. The CDR3 is made up of 18 amino acids. V lost 0 bases to trimming and J lost 0 bases; unmatched junction nucleotides: 9. This chain's CDR3 is CALGELLRLGDYTDKLIF. The CDR3 DNA sequence: TGTGCTCTTGGGGAACTACTCCGTTTGGGGGATTACACCGATAAACTCATCTTT.

This clone was observed once. This chain links TRDV1 with TRDJ1, with 13 bases matching TRDD3. TCRdb does not report a J gene; here it was assigned by matching the DNA to germline references. The CDR3 has 19 residues. Germline lookup yields CDR1 TSWWSYY and CDR2 QGS. The V gene end was trimmed by 5 bases and the J gene end by 4 bases; junction bases not matched to a gene: 16. As DNA, the CDR3 is TGTGCTCTTGGGCCGGTACTGGGGGATACGCTGTTTTACGTCGATAAACTCATCTTT. Its translation is CALGPVLGDTLFYVDKLIF.

The chain couples TRDV1 to TRDJ1, with 8 bases matching TRDD3. This CDR3 is built from 19 residues. V trimming: 0 bases; J trimming: 4 bases; junction bases outside the gene matches: 16. Germline V gives CDR1 TSWWSYY, CDR2 QGS. The DNA of the CDR3 is TGTGCTCTTGGGGAACTATCGGATGGGGGATCCTCCTGGGGCGATAAACTCATCTTT. Amino acids: CALGELSDGGSSWGDKLIF.

The rearrangement joins TRDV1 to TRDJ1; 8 positions match TRDD3. Germline V gene data show CDR1 as TSWWSYY and CDR2 as QGS. V was clipped by 3 bases and J by 0 bases; unmatched bases: 15. The CDR3 is made up of 19 amino acids. Written as DNA, the CDR3 is TGTGCTCTTGGGGAGGCTTCCTGTACTGGGGGGTACTACACCGATAAACTCATCTTT. It yields the protein CALGEASCTGGYYTDKLIF.

This clone came up a few times. The chain recombines TRDV1 with TRDJ1, with TRDD3 matching 10 bases. The ends lost 0 bases at V and 0 bases at J; junction bases unmatched: 16. Germline V gene sequence: CDR1 TSWWSYY, CDR2 QGS. The CDR3 extends over 21 amino acids. The CDR3 sequence is CALGELVPDWGIPMYTDKLIF. CDR3 bases: TGTGCTCTTGGGGAACTAGTCCCCGACTGGGGGATCCCCATGTACACCGATAAACTCATCTTT.

The chain has TRDV1 and TRDJ1; 11 bases are shared with TRDD3. Germline values: CDR1 TSWWSYY, CDR2 QGS. This CDR3 has 15 residues. J gave up 3 bases and V 5 bases, and 5 bases lay outside the gene matches. This CDR3 is CALGTWGILPDKLIF. CDR3 sequence (DNA): TGTGCTCTTGGGACCTGGGGGATACTCCCCGATAAACTCATCTTT.

This chain uses TRDV1 with TRDJ1; TRDD2 matches 8 bases. CDR1 and CDR2 (germline): TSWWSYY, QGS. With 0 bases clipped from V and 0 bases from J, the junction kept 6 bases outside the gene matches. This CDR3 has 17 amino acids. The CDR3 is CALGELDFLRNTDKLIF. CDR3 bases: TGTGCTCTTGGGGAACTAGACTTCCTACGAAACACCGATAAACTCATCTTT.

This clone occurred a few times. Other DNA variants within this sample encode the same CDR3. The chain has TRDV1 and TRDJ1; 11 nucleotides agree with TRDD3. Germline V CDR1 and CDR2: TSWWSYY, QGS. J was trimmed by 3 bases and V by 3 bases; bases with no gene match: 15. The CDR3 has 19 amino acids. CDR3 residues: CALGECRTGGYEVADKLIF. CDR3 DNA sequence: TGTGCTCTTGGGGAGTGCCGTACTGGGGGATATGAGGTCGCCGATAAACTCATCTTT.